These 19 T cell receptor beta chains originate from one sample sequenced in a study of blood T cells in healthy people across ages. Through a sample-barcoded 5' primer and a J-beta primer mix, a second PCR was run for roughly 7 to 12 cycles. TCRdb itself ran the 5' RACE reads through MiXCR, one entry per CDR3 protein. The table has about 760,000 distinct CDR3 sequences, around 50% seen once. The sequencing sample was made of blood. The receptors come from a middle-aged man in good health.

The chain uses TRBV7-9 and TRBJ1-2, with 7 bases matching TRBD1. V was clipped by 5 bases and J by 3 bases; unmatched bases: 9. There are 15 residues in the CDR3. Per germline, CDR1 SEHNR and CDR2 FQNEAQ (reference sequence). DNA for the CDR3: TGTGCCAGCAGCCCAGACAGGGTTGGGGACTATGGCTACACCTTC. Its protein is CASSPDRVGDYGYTF.

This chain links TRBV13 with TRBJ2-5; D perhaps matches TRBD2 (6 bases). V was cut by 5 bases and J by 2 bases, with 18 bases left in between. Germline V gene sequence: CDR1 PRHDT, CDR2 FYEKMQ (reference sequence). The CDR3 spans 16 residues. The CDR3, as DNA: TGTGCCAGCAGCGCGGGATCCAATCAGGCACAAGAGACCCAGTACTTC. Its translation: CASSAGSNQAQETQYF.

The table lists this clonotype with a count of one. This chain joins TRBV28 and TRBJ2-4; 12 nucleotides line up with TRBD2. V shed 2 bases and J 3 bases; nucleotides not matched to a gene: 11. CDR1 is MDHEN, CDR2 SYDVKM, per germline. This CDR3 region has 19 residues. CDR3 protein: CASSLLAGGWVSGKNIQYF. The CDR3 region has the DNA TGTGCCAGCAGTTTACTAGCGGGAGGGTGGGTATCAGGCAAAAACATTCAGTACTTC. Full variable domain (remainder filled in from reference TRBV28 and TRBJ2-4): DVKVTQSSRYLVKRTGEKVFLECVQDMDHENMFWYRQDPGLGLRLIYFSYDVKMKEKGDIPEGYSVSREKKERFSLILESASTNQTSMYLCASSLLAGGWVSGKNIQYFGAGTRLSVL.

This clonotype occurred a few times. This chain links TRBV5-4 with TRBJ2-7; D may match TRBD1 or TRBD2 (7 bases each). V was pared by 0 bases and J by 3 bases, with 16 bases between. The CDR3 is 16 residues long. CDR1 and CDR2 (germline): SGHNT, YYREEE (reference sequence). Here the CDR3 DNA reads TGTGCCAGCAGCTTGGGACCAGGGGGGGAAGGCTACGAGCAGTACTTC. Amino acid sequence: CASSLGPGGEGYEQYF.

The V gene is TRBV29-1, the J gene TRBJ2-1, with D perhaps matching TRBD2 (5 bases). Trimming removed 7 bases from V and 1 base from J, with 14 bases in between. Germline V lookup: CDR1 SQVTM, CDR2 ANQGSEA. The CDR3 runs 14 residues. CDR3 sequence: CSGRGRASYNEQFF. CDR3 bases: TGCAGCGGGAGAGGGAGAGCGTCCTACAATGAGCAGTTCTTC.

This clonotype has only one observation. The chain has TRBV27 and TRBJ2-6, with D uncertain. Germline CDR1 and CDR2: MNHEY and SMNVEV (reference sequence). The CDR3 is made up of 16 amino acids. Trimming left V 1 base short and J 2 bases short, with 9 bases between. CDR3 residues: CASSLWAGAGANVLTF. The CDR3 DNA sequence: TGTGCCAGCAGTTTATGGGCAGGTGCTGGGGCCAACGTCCTGACTTTC.

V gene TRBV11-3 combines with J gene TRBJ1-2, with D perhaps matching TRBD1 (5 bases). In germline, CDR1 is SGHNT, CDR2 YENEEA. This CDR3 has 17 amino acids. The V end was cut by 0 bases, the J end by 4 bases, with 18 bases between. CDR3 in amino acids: CASSLDRANKGLYGYTF. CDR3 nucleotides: TGTGCCAGCAGCTTAGATCGAGCTAACAAGGGGCTCTATGGCTACACCTTC.

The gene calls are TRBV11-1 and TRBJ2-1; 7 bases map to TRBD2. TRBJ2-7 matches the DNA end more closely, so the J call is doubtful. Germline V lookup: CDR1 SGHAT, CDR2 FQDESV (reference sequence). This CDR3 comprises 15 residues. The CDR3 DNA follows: TGTGCCAGCAGCCCCCTCCGTGCGGGAGTGAGTGAGCAGTACTTC. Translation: CASSPLRAGVSEQYF.

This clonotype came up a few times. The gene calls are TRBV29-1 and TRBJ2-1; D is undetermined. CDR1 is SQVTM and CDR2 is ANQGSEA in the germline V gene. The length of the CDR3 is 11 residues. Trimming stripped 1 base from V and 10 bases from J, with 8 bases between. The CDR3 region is CSVEGRKEQFF. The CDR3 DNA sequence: TGCAGCGTTGAAGGTCGGAAGGAGCAGTTCTTC.

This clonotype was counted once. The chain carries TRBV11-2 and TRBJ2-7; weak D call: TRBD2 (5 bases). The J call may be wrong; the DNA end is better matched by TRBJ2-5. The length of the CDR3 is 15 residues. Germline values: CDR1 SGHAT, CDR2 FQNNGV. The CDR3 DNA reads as TGTGCCAGCAGCTTAGTTTTGGCTCGAGGGGAGACCCAGTACTTC. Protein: CASSLVLARGETQYF.

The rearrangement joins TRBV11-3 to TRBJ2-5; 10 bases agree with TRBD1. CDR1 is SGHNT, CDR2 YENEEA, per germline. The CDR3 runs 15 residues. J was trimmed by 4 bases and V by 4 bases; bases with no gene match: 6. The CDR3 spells CASSSRQGARETQYF. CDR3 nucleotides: TGTGCCAGCAGCTCAAGACAGGGGGCACGAGAGACCCAGTACTTC.

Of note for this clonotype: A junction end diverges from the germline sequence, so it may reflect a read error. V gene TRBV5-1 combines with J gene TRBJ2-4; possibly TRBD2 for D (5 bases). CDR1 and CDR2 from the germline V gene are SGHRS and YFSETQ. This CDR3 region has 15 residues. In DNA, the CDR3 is TGCGCCAGCGGCTTAGACGGGAAGGCCAAAAACATTCAGTACTTC. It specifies CASGLDGKAKNIQYF.

The CDR3: CASSHNQETQYF. The CDR3 coding sequence is TGTGCCAGCAGCCACAACCAAGAGACCCAGTACTTC. V gene TRBV4-2 combines with J gene TRBJ2-5; D remains ambiguous. The length of the CDR3 is 12 residues. Per germline, CDR1 LGHNA and CDR2 YNFKEQ. Trimming removed 3 bases at V and 0 bases at J, with 2 bases between.

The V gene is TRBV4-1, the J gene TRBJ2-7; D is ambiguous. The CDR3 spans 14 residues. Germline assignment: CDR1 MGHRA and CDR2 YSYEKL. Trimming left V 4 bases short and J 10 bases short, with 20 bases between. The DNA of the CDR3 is TGCGCCAGCAGCCGGCAGCTCGTGGTAGAGATCCAGTACTTC. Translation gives CASSRQLVVEIQYF.

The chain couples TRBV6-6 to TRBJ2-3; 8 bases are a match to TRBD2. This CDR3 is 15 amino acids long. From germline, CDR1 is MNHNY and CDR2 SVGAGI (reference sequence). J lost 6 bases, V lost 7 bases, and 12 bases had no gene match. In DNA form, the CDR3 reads TGTGCCAGCATGGGAGGGGCGGGAGGACGGGATACGCAGTATTTT. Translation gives CASMGGAGGRDTQYF.

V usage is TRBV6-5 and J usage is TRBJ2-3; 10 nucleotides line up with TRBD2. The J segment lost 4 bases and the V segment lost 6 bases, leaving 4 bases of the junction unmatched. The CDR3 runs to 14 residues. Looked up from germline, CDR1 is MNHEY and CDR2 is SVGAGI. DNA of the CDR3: TGTGCCAGCAGGAGCGGGGGGGCCGCAGATACGCAGTATTTT. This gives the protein CASRSGGAADTQYF.

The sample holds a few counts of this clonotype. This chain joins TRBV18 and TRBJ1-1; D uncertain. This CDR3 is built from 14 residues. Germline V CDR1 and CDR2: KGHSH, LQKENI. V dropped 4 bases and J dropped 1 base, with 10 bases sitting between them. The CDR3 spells CASSLKDGNTEAFF. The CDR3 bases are TGTGCCAGCTCACTGAAAGACGGGAACACTGAAGCTTTCTTT.

CDR3: CSVGTDRSYEQYF. The CDR3 DNA sequence: TGCAGCGTTGGGACTGACAGATCCTACGAGCAGTACTTC. This rearrangement joins TRBV29-1 to TRBJ2-7; perhaps D is TRBD1 or TRBD2 (5 bases each). V lost 4 bases to trimming and J lost 1 base, with 11 bases between them. Germline lookup yields CDR1 SQVTM and CDR2 ANQGSEA. The CDR3 loop spans 13 amino acids.

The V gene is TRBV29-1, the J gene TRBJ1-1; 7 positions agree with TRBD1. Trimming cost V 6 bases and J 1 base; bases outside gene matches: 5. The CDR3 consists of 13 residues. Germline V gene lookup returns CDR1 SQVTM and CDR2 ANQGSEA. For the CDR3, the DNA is TGCAGCGTAGGCAGGGGGGAGAACACTGAAGCTTTCTTT. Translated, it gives CSVGRGENTEAFF.